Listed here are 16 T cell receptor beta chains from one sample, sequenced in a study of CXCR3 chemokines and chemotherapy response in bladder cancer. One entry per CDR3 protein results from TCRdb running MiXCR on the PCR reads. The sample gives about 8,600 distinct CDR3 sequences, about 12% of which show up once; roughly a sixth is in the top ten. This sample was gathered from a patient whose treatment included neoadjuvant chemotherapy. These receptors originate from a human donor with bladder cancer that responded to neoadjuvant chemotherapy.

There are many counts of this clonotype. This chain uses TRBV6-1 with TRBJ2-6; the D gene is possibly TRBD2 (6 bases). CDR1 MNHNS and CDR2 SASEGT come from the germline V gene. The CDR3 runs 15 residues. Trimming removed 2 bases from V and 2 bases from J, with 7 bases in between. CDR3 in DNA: TGTGCCAGCAGTGAATGGGGGGCTGGGGCCAACGTCCTGACTTTC. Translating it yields CASSEWGAGANVLTF.

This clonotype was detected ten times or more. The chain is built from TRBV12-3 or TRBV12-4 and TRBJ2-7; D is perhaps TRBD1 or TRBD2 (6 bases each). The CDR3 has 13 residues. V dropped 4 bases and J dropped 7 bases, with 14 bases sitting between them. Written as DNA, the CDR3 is TGTGCCAGCAGTTCCGGTACAGGGAGGGAGCAGTACTTC. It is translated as CASSSGTGREQYF.

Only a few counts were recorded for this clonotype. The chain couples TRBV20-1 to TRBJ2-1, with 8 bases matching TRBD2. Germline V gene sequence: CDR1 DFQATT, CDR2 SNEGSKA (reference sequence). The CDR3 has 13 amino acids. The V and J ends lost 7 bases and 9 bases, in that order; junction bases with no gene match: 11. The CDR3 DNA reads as TGCAGTGTTCAGCCCGACCTAGCGGGTGAGCAGTTCTTC. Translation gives CSVQPDLAGEQFF.

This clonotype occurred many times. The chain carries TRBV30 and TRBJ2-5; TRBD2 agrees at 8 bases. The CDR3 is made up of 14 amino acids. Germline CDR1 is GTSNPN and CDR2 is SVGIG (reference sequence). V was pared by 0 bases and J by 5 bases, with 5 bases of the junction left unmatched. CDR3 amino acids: CAWSVDGGVETQYF. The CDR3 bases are TGTGCCTGGAGTGTAGACGGGGGGGTGGAGACCCAGTACTTC.

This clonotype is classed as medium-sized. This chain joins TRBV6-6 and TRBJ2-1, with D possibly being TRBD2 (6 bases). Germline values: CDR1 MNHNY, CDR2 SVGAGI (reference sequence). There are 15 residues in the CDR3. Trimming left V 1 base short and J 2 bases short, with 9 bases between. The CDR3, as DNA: TGTGCCAGCAGTTACTTCGGACTACCCTACAATGAGCAGTTCTTC. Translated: CASSYFGLPYNEQFF.

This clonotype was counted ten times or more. The CDR3 spells CAWTRAGNTIYF. CDR3 coding DNA: TGTGCCTGGACCAGGGCTGGAAACACCATATATTTT. V usage is TRBV30 and J usage is TRBJ1-3, with D possibly TRBD1 on 5 matching bases. The germline CDR1 and CDR2 sequences are GTSNPN and SVGIG (reference sequence). CDR3 size: 12 residues. Trimming removed 4 bases at V and 2 bases at J, with 6 bases between.

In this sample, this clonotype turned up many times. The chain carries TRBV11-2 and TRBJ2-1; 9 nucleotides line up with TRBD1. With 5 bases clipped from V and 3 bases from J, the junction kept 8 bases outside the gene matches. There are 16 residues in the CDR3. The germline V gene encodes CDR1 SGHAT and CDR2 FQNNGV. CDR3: CASSPGGTGHYNEQFF. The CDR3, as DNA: TGTGCCAGCAGCCCCGGGGGGACAGGGCACTACAATGAGCAGTTCTTC.

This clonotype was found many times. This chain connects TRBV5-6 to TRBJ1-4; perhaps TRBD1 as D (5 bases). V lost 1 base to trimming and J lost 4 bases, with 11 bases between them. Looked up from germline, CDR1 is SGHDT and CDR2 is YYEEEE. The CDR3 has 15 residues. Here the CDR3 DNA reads TGTGCCAGCAGCTTGAGAACAGGCGATAATGAAAAACTGTTTTTT. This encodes CASSLRTGDNEKLFF.

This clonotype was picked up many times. CDR3 residues: CASGGGRSSYEQYF. Here the CDR3 DNA reads TGTGCCAGCGGGGGTGGAAGGAGCTCCTACGAGCAGTACTTC. The chain uses TRBV6-2 or TRBV6-3 and TRBJ2-7; D could derive from TRBD1 or TRBD2 (5 bases each). The CDR3 is 14 residues long. Germline V CDR1 and CDR2: MNHEY, SVGEGT. Trimming stripped 8 bases from V and 0 bases from J, with 14 bases between.

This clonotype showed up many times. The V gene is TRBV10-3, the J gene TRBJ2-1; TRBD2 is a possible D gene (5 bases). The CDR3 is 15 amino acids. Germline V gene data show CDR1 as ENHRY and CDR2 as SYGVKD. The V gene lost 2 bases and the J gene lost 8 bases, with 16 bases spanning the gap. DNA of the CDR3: TGTGCCATCAGTGAGAGGAGGCCAGGACGACATGAGCAGTTCTTC. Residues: CAISERRPGRHEQFF.

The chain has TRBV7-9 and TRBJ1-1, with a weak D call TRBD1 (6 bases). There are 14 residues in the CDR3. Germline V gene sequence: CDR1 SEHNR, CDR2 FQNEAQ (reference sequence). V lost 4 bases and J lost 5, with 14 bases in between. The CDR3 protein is CASSSPGGATEAFF. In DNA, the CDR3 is TGTGCCAGCAGCTCTCCTGGGGGGGCTACTGAAGCTTTCTTT.

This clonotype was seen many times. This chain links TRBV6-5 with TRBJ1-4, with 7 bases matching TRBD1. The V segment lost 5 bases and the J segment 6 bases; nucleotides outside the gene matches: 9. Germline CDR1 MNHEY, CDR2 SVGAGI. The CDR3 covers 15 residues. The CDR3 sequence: CASSQPGQLYEKLFF. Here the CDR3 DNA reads TGTGCCAGCAGTCAGCCGGGACAGCTATATGAAAAACTGTTTTTT.

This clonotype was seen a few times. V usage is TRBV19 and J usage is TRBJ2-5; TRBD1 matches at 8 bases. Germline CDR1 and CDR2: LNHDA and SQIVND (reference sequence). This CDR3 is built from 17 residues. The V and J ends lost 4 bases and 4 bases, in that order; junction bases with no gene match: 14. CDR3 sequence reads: CASSTSGGWSGGETQYF. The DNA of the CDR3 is TGTGCCAGTAGTACTTCAGGGGGCTGGAGCGGAGGAGAGACCCAGTACTTC.

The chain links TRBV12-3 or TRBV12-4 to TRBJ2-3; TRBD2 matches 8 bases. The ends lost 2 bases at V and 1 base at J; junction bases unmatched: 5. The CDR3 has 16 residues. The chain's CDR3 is CASSLSRGGGTDTQYF. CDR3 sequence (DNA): TGTGCCAGCAGTTTAAGCCGGGGGGGGGGCACAGATACGCAGTATTTT.

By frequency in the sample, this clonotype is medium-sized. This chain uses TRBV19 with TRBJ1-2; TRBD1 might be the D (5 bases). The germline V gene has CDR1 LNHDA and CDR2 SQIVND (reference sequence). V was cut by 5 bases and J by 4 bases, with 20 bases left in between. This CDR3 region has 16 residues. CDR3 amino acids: CASSPTSGTGVYGYTF. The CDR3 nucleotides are TGTGCCAGTAGTCCTACTTCCGGGACGGGGGTCTATGGCTACACCTTC.

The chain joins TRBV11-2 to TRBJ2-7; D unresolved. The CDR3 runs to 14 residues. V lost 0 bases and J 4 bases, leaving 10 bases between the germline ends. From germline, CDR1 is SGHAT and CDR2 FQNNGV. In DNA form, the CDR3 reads TGTGCCAGCAGCTTAGATAGGCTCGGGTACGAGCAGTACTTC. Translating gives CASSLDRLGYEQYF.